The 26 T cell receptor beta chains below were found in one sample sequenced in a study of blood T cell repertoires in COVID-19 (dated by TCRdb to between 2020 and 2021). Library method: the immunoSEQ multiplex PCR assay. The source is immuneACCESS, and TCRdb retained only in-frame sequences with V and J called. Part of the clones is not carried over; for the studies checked, unresolved V genes explain less than half of this, and the remainder is unexplained. The sample has 90,000 to 120,000 clones on record, approximately 84% of them singletons. The biggest ten clones account for 2% to 2.5% of the sample. Sample: peripheral blood. The receptor set was obtained from a human donor in a cohort sampled during active COVID-19.

CDR3 amino acids: CASSLGQGNYGYTF. The CDR3 nucleotides are TGTGCCAGCAGCTTAGGACAGGGAAACTATGGCTACACCTTC. This rearrangement joins TRBV5-6 to TRBJ1-2, with TRBD1 matching 8 bases. Germline V gene lookup returns CDR1 SGHDT and CDR2 YYEEEE. This CDR3 has 14 amino acids. Trimming removed 2 bases from V and 2 bases from J; junction bases left unmatched: 2.

J is TRBJ1-5 and V is TRBV6-6, with no clear D. CDR1 is MNHNY and CDR2 is SVGAGI in the germline V gene (reference sequence). This CDR3 contains 14 residues. V was trimmed by 2 bases and J by 6 bases, leaving 11 bases between them. This CDR3 reads CASSYPEMGQPQHF. CDR3 nucleotides: TGTGCCAGCAGTTACCCGGAGATGGGTCAGCCCCAGCATTTT.

The sample holds one count of this clone. The chain couples TRBV7-9 to TRBJ1-6; the D gene is possibly TRBD1 (5 bases). Per the germline V gene, CDR1 is SEHNR and CDR2 is FQNEAQ (reference sequence). V was trimmed by 5 bases and J by 4 bases, leaving 21 bases between them. The CDR3 length is 18 residues. The CDR3 nucleotides are TGTGCCAGCAGCGCCCTTTCCCGACGGACACCGTATAATTCACCCCTCCACTTT. It specifies CASSALSRRTPYNSPLHF.

The chain is built from TRBV12-3 or TRBV12-4 and TRBJ1-1; D gene uncertain. V was clipped by 3 bases and J by 7 bases, with 9 bases between them. This CDR3 region has 12 residues. The CDR3 sequence is CASSLRAVEAFF. For the CDR3, the DNA is TGTGCCAGCAGTTTGAGGGCAGTTGAAGCTTTCTTT.

CDR3 bases: TGTGCCAGCAGCCCGCCCAACTACCCACCCAATGAGCAGTTCTTC. It encodes CASSPPNYPPNEQFF. The chain joins TRBV11-2 to TRBJ2-1; D uncertain. The germline gives CDR1 SGHAT, CDR2 FQNNGV. The CDR3 has 15 amino acids. V was trimmed by 5 bases and J by 6 bases, leaving 17 bases between them.

The chain carries TRBV6-2 or TRBV6-3 and TRBJ1-5, with D hard to call. The CDR3 consists of 16 residues. The germline V gene has CDR1 MNHEY and CDR2 SVGEGT. The V and J ends lost 4 bases and 0 bases respectively, with 13 bases between them. The CDR3 sequence is CASSSIDGYSNQPQHF. Here the CDR3 DNA reads TGTGCCAGCAGTTCGATAGACGGGTATAGCAATCAGCCCCAGCATTTT.

This clone was counted between two and nine times. CDR3 sequence: CASSLVSTAQFTTDTQYF. Written as DNA, the CDR3 is TGTGCCAGCAGCTTAGTTTCCACAGCACAGTTTACCACAGATACGCAGTATTTT. The chain has TRBV11-2 and TRBJ2-3; D gene uncertain. The CDR3 has 18 amino acids. The V end lost 1 base, the J end lost 2 bases, and 19 bases lay between the germline ends. The germline V gene has CDR1 SGHAT and CDR2 FQNNGV. The full variable domain, its missing parts supplied by reference TRBV11-2 and TRBJ2-3, is EAGVAQSPRYKIIEKRQSVAFWCNPISGHATLYWYQQILGQGPKLLIQFQNNGVVDDSQLPKDRFSAERLKGVDSTLKIQPAKLEDSAVYLCASSLVSTAQFTTDTQYFGPGTRLTVL.

The chain recombines TRBV7-2 with TRBJ1-2; D is possibly TRBD1 (6 bases). Germline-derived CDR1 and CDR2 are SGHTA and FQGNSA. Trimming pared 5 bases from V and 2 bases from J, leaving 9 bases between. This CDR3 comprises 13 residues. Here the CDR3 reads CASSPRGNYGYTF. The CDR3 DNA reads TGTGCCAGCAGCCCGAGGGGGAACTATGGCTACACCTTC.

J is TRBJ2-2 and V is TRBV5-1; 7 bases fit TRBD1. Germline V gene lookup returns CDR1 SGHRS and CDR2 YFSETQ. With 0 bases clipped from V and 5 bases from J, the junction kept 4 bases outside the gene matches. This CDR3 spans 15 amino acids. CDR3 bases: TGCGCCAGCAGCTTGGCAGTCAGGGGGACCGGGGAGCTGTTTTTT. This translates into CASSLAVRGTGELFF.

The chain carries TRBV29-1 and TRBJ2-7; 8 nucleotides match TRBD1. Per the germline V gene, CDR1 is SQVTM and CDR2 is ANQGSEA. V lost 4 bases, J lost 2 bases, and 4 bases stayed unmatched. This CDR3 has 13 amino acids. The CDR3 region has the DNA TGCAGCGTTGGACAGGGGTCCGCCTACGAGCAGTACTTC. Its translation is CSVGQGSAYEQYF.

The gene calls are TRBV28 and TRBJ2-5; 8 bases are a match to TRBD1. The CDR3 consists of 13 residues. CDR1 is MDHEN, CDR2 SYDVKM, per germline. The J segment lost 6 bases and the V segment lost 4 bases, leaving 4 bases of the junction unmatched. The DNA for the CDR3 is TGTGCCAGCAGTTCCACAGGGGGGAAGACCCAGTACTTC. The encoded protein is CASSSTGGKTQYF. Supplemented by reference TRBV28 and TRBJ2-5, the full variable domain reads DVKVTQSSRYLVKRTGEKVFLECVQDMDHENMFWYRQDPGLGLRLIYFSYDVKMKEKGDIPEGYSVSREKKERFSLILESASTNQTSMYLCASSSTGGKTQYFGPGTRLLVL.

V and J are TRBV19 and TRBJ1-5; no definite D call. The CDR3 loop spans 15 amino acids. The germline gives CDR1 LNHDA, CDR2 SQIVND (reference sequence). V dropped 6 bases and J dropped 3 bases, with 15 bases sitting between them. This CDR3 is CASSPEQDYNQPQHF. Here the CDR3 DNA reads TGTGCCAGTAGCCCGGAGCAGGACTACAATCAGCCCCAGCATTTT.

The gene calls are TRBV7-9 and TRBJ1-2, with a possible D match to TRBD1 (5 bases). Germline lookup yields CDR1 SEHNR and CDR2 FQNEAQ (reference sequence). This CDR3 spans 15 amino acids. Trimming stripped 1 base from V and 0 bases from J, with 9 bases between. The CDR3 protein is CASSLETGANYGYTF. DNA of the CDR3: TGTGCCAGCAGCTTAGAAACAGGCGCTAACTATGGCTACACCTTC. Supplemented by reference TRBV7-9 and TRBJ1-2, the full variable domain reads DTGVSQNPRHKITKRGQNVTFRCDPISEHNRLYWYRQTLGQGPEFLTYFQNEAQLEKSRLLSDRFSAERPKGSFSTLEIQRTEQGDSAMYLCASSLETGANYGYTFGSGTRLTVV.

The chain joins TRBV5-4 to TRBJ2-5, with unresolved D. Germline V CDR1 and CDR2: SGHNT, YYREEE (reference sequence). This CDR3 spans 13 amino acids. The germline V and J ends were trimmed by 4 bases and 2 bases, with 9 bases remaining between them. The CDR3 coding sequence is TGTGCCAGCAGCCCGGCGGTGCAAGAGACCCAGTACTTC. It is translated as CASSPAVQETQYF.

The chain links TRBV10-3 to TRBJ1-6, with 9 bases that match TRBD1. The CDR3 is 17 amino acids. The germline V gene encodes CDR1 ENHRY and CDR2 SYGVKD. V was clipped by 9 bases and J by 4 bases; unmatched bases: 13. CDR3 in DNA: TGTGCCATTAGTACGACCAAACAGGGGGCATATAATTCACCCCTCCACTTT. Translation: CAISTTKQGAYNSPLHF.

The CDR3 spells CAIGASGRANNEQFF. The DNA of the CDR3 is TGTGCCATCGGGGCTAGCGGGAGGGCAAACAATGAGCAGTTCTTC. This chain joins TRBV10-3 and TRBJ2-1; 12 nucleotides match TRBD2. Looked up from germline, CDR1 is ENHRY and CDR2 is SYGVKD. V trimming: 8 bases; J trimming: 5 bases; junction bases outside the gene matches: 7. This CDR3 is built from 15 residues.

The chain has TRBV24-1 and TRBJ2-7, with 10 bases fitting TRBD1. This CDR3 contains 16 residues. CDR1 is KGHDR, CDR2 SFDVKD, per germline. V lost 4 bases to trimming and J lost 4 bases; unmatched junction nucleotides: 9. CDR3 DNA: TGTGCCACCAGTGAACGCTCCGGGACAGGGGTTTACGAGCAGTACTTC. Protein sequence: CATSERSGTGVYEQYF.

The table lists this clone with a count of one. The rearrangement uses TRBV27 and TRBJ2-6; possible D gene TRBD2, 5 bases. Trimming took 3 bases from V and 0 from J, leaving 6 bases between them. Germline V gene data show CDR1 as MNHEY and CDR2 as SMNVEV (reference sequence). The CDR3 is 15 amino acids. DNA for the CDR3: TGTGCCAGCAGTTTTGGAGGCTCTGGGGCCAACGTCCTGACTTTC. It specifies CASSFGGSGANVLTF.

V gene TRBV4-2 combines with J gene TRBJ1-2, with D perhaps TRBD1 (5 bases). The length of the CDR3 is 15 residues. V was clipped by 4 bases and J by 4 bases, with 16 bases between them. CDR1 is LGHNA, CDR2 YNFKEQ, per germline. CDR3 bases: TGTGCCAGCAGCCTCGAAGGAGGGGCTGGCTATGGCTACACCTTC. Protein sequence: CASSLEGGAGYGYTF.

The chain links TRBV29-1 to TRBJ2-1; tentatively, D is TRBD2 (5 bases). The CDR3 runs 15 residues. Trimming stripped 7 bases from V and 6 bases from J, with 22 bases between. Germline V gene data show CDR1 as SQVTM and CDR2 as ANQGSEA. The CDR3 spells CSATTLDSLGNEQFF. DNA for the CDR3: TGCAGCGCTACCACATTGGACTCCCTAGGCAATGAGCAGTTCTTC.

V usage is TRBV30 and J usage is TRBJ1-2, with unresolved D. With 0 bases removed from V and 8 bases from J, the gap between germline ends came to 10 bases. There are 12 residues in the CDR3. CDR1 is GTSNPN and CDR2 is SVGIG in the germline V gene (reference sequence). In nucleotides, the CDR3 is TGTGCCTGGAGTGTGAGCGGGCGAGGCTACACCTTC. Its protein is CAWSVSGRGYTF.

The chain uses TRBV3-1 (or the pseudogene TRBV3-2) and TRBJ2-5; maybe TRBD2 (5 bases). This CDR3 is 14 amino acids long. Trimming stripped 8 bases from V and 7 bases from J, with 20 bases between. Germline V gene lookup returns CDR1 LGHDT and CDR2 YNNKEL (reference sequence). CDR3 DNA sequence: TGTGCCAGCGAGACCCGGACCGCCGGGGTGACCCAGTACTTC. Amino acids: CASETRTAGVTQYF.

A note on this clone: Other nucleotide sequences from this sample produce the same CDR3. This sequence joins TRBV6-5 and TRBJ1-2, with 10 bases aligning to TRBD1. V lost 6 bases and J lost 2; bases outside the gene matches: 3. Germline lookup yields CDR1 MNHEY and CDR2 SVGAGI. The CDR3 runs 14 residues. For the CDR3, the DNA is TGTGCCAGCAGCCGACAGGGGGCGAACTATGGCTACACCTTC. As protein: CASSRQGANYGYTF.

This chain links TRBV3-1 (or the pseudogene TRBV3-2) with TRBJ2-5, with 8 bases identical to TRBD2. Losses at the gene ends were 3 bases for V and 2 bases for J; bases not matched to a gene: 2. CDR3 length: 14 residues. CDR1 is LGHDT and CDR2 is YNNKEL in the germline V gene (reference sequence). In nucleotides, the CDR3 is TGTGCCAGCAGCCAGGGACTAGGGCAAGAGACCCAGTACTTC. Translated, it gives CASSQGLGQETQYF.

J is TRBJ2-5 and V is TRBV12-5, with 12 bases matching TRBD1. Germline CDR1 and CDR2: LGHNT and FRNRAP. V was pared by 5 bases and J by 4 bases, with 14 bases of the junction left unmatched. This CDR3 has 18 residues. The CDR3 is CASGLPRYGTGGRETQYF. CDR3 sequence (DNA): TGTGCTAGTGGTCTACCTCGTTACGGGACAGGGGGCAGAGAGACCCAGTACTTC.

This chain uses TRBV11-2 with TRBJ2-3; 8 bases line up with TRBD2. This CDR3 is built from 14 residues. The J segment lost 14 bases and the V segment lost 4 bases, leaving 14 bases of the junction unmatched. Germline assignment: CDR1 SGHAT and CDR2 FQNNGV. CDR3 sequence: CASSSNRGGLVLYF. As DNA, the CDR3 is TGTGCCAGCAGCTCCAACCGGGGGGGACTAGTTTTGTATTTT.